This T cell receptor (beta chain) stems from a study of blood T cells in healthy people across ages. Donors gave around 10 milliliters of peripheral blood apiece. Using a J-beta primer mix together with a sample-barcoded 5' primer, a second PCR was run for about 6 to 12 cycles. MiXCR was run by TCRdb on the 5' RACE reads, yielding one entry per CDR3 protein. The sample lists 450,000 to 600,000 distinct CDR3 sequences, about 27% occurring once. With 0 bases clipped from V and 0 bases from J, the junction kept 4 bases outside the gene matches. CDR3 length: 17 residues. Germline V gives CDR1 DFQATT, CDR2 SNEGSKA (reference sequence). These data were also filed under a second study, of T cells of mothers and their children. Per that study: Slightly higher, non-significant overlap characterized related mother-child pairs relative to unrelated pairs.

The material sequenced was blood. The chain recombines TRBV20-1 with TRBJ1-4; 10 bases align to TRBD1. The sequence was obtained from a boy aged 2 to 9 in good health. CDR3 in DNA: TGCAGTGCTAGAGATGACGGACAGGGGGCAACTAATGAAAAACTGTTTTTT. Protein product: CSARDDGQGATNEKLFF.